The source of this T cell receptor beta chain is a study of human T cells and chemical hapten exposure (dated by TCRdb to 2020 to 2023). In terms of the full investigation: For sensitization, 2% DPC in acetone was applied to a roughly 2 cm by roughly 2 cm area of upper inner arm skin. Weekly therapeutic DPC doses were additionally applied to the scalp of patients throughout the roughly 23-week study period. Patch testing was done on the upper back using Finn chambers containing 0.01% DPC, and results were scored after 6 days according to International Contact Dermatitis Research Group standards. Most of the patients in the cohort were female, and the cohort covered alopecia areata with under or over 50% scalp involvement, alopecia totalis and alopecia universalis. The libraries were sequenced as a pool, and the TCR yield per sample differed mostly because of small variations in library volumes within the pool. In alopecia patients, the study followed how the peripheral blood TCR repertoire changed in vivo over primary and secondary sensitization to diphenylcyclopropenone (DPC), a hapten. Blood samples were taken from patients before sensitization (week 0) and at 2, 6 and about 24 weeks after DPC sensitization. About 30 alopecia patients provided blood for TCR sequencing at one to four time points (pre-sensitization, 2, 6 and 24 weeks).

Looking up the germline V gene yields CDR1 MNHEY and CDR2 SVGEGT. The CDR3 spans 15 residues, from the cysteine through the phenylalanine. Of all the DNA, just the CDR3 is kept, 45 bases in frame from base 1. V is clipped by 6 bases and J by 3 bases, and the sequence between their germline boundaries is 17 bases long. Overall results and qualifications from the work: Patch test score correlated positively with the number of PT1 expanded TCRs, reaching significance at thresholds 8, 16 and 32 but not at 4. Significantly more large CDR3 similarity clusters were formed by expanded TCRs than by pre-sensitization or healthy control sets, consistent with antigen-driven responses. Repeated subsampling changed both the strength of the expansion versus patch-test correlation and the threshold at which the correlation became significant. Alopecia, a presumed autoimmune disease, was present in all patients, so the immune response of the patients might differ from that of healthy individuals. DPC sensitization did not change the number of TCRs with a frequency above 1 in 1000, and there was no evidence of changes in global repertoire structure.

In light of the paper, this sample's time point label describes: pre-sensitization, week 0. This specimen's treatment or condition label, per the study, means: therapeutic diphenylcyclopropenone sensitization with weekly scalp DPC. At every patch-test visit, the blood draw took place before the patch test was put on. To be eligible, patients had to be aged 18 to 70, diagnosed with alopecia and judged suitable for DPC therapy, while pregnant patients were excluded. Total RNA was extracted from unfractionated whole blood that had been collected in Tempus Blood RNA tubes. Only a few counts were recorded for this clonotype. It lacks a known antigen. Base qualities are missing; no much larger clone stands one base away. Preparation of the library involved RACE. Data came from a NextSeq 500. During library preparation, unique molecular identifiers were attached to individual cDNA molecules so that TCRs could be counted quantitatively and reproducibly. Each blood RNA sample was used to sequence both TCR alpha and TCR beta chains. Regarding the original processing steps: The median number of TCRs per sample was approximately 93,000, ranging from roughly 23,224 to 700,000. V, J and CDR3 annotation of the TCR reads was performed with the Decombinator software suite. Every sample was subsampled to the same number of TCRs (28,000) for the PS versus PT1 abundance plots. Expanded TCRs were defined as absent before sensitization and observed at least eight times at the 2-week time point. TCRdb reran the public reads through fastp at Q25 and MiXCR, keeping productive beta chains. Each entry is one CDR3 protein sequence, shown with its most common DNA and genes. These V and J calls derive from TCRdb rather than the authors' analysis. Recorded for this sample are about 180,000 distinct CDR3 sequences; roughly 30% of them occurred a single time. The top ten clones comprise just under 3% of the sample.

The chain couples TRBV6-2 or TRBV6-3 to TRBJ1-1; TRBD1 is perhaps the D gene, given 6 matching bases. Sequenced material: whole blood, taken in connection with sensitization to the hapten diphenylcyclopropenone (DPC). The receptor's source is a woman aged 25 to 39 with alopecia areata. Some clones in this sample may be carry-over from other donors' samples. In nucleotides, the sequence is TGTGCCAGCAGCGGGCAGGGGCGCGTTTACACTGAAGCTTTCTTT. Its product reads: CASSGQGRVYTEAFF.